This T cell receptor (beta chain) originates from a study of T cells after yellow fever vaccination. Points from the study as a whole: The secondary response peaked faster, at day 5 versus 15, but was weaker. Abundant clonotypes from the bulk population could contaminate FACS-sorted repertoires.

By 5'RACE template switching, TCR cDNA was produced, with a universal primer site and UMIs added in the process. TCRdb redid the calling of the 5' RACE reads with MiXCR, one entry per CDR3 protein. The table lists 620,000 or so distinct CDR3 sequences, roughly a sixth of them singletons. The ends were cut back, 4 bases at V and 8 bases at J, with 15 bases in the middle. CDR3 length: 15 residues. Germline V gene lookup returns CDR1 SGHAT and CDR2 FQNNGV. A note on this clonotype: Antigen specificity is unknown.

Sequenced here: PBMCs, sampled around 5 days after the first yellow fever vaccination. This receptor was identified in a man between 18 and 35 years old who received the YFV17D yellow fever vaccine. The rearrangement joins TRBV11-2 to TRBJ1-6; D gene ambiguous. In DNA, the CDR3 is TGTGCCAGCAGCTCAGTACCCCAGTTAGATTCACCCCTCCACTTT. Translated, it gives CASSSVPQLDSPLHF.